This entry lists 4 T cell receptor beta chains sequenced from one sample in a study of CD8+ T cells in alopecia areata. The treatment denotes: oral pan-JAK inhibitor, 5-10 mg twice daily. Reverse transcription of extracted RNA yielded cDNA, which provided the sequencing template. Some clones are missing from TCRdb's copy, which holds only in-frame ones; the method was immunoSEQ multiplex PCR. This table holds about 160,000 clones, 60% to 75% found once. The specimen comprised CD4+ T cells sorted from blood, sampled at week 24, from a patient treated with tofacitinib. These receptors were collected from a human donor with alopecia areata.

This chain joins TRBV29-1 and TRBJ2-4, with TRBD1 matching over 7 bases. CDR3 length: 13 amino acids. The ends lost 7 bases at V and 2 bases at J; junction bases unmatched: 5. The germline CDR1 and CDR2 sequences are SQVTM and ANQGSEA. The CDR3 region is CSGSTGTKNIQYF. The CDR3 DNA follows: TGCAGCGGCTCGACAGGGACCAAAAACATTCAGTACTTC.

This clone has more than one count but fewer than ten. V and J are TRBV2 and TRBJ1-3; D possibly corresponds to TRBD1 (5 bases). This CDR3 comprises 14 residues. The germline V and J ends were trimmed by 5 bases and 0 bases, with 8 bases remaining between them. Germline values: CDR1 SNHLY, CDR2 FYNNEI. Here the CDR3 DNA reads TGTGCCAGCAGTCCGACAGTCTCTGGAAACACCATATATTTT. Amino acids: CASSPTVSGNTIYF.

The V gene is TRBV18, the J gene TRBJ1-1; perhaps TRBD1 as D (5 bases). Trimming pared 2 bases from V and 4 bases from J, leaving 17 bases between. Germline CDR1 is KGHSH and CDR2 is LQKENI. The CDR3 extends over 16 amino acids. The CDR3 DNA follows: TGTGCCAGCTCACCAATCCAATGGGACGATGGCACTGAAGCTTTCTTT. It translates to CASSPIQWDDGTEAFF.

The chain joins TRBV5-1 to TRBJ2-5, with D uncertain. Trimming pared 0 bases from V and 4 bases from J, leaving 10 bases between. Germline V lookup: CDR1 SGHRS, CDR2 YFSETQ. The CDR3 is made up of 14 amino acids. The CDR3: CASSLGSGLETQYF. The CDR3 DNA follows: TGCGCCAGCAGCTTGGGTTCTGGGCTAGAGACCCAGTACTTC.